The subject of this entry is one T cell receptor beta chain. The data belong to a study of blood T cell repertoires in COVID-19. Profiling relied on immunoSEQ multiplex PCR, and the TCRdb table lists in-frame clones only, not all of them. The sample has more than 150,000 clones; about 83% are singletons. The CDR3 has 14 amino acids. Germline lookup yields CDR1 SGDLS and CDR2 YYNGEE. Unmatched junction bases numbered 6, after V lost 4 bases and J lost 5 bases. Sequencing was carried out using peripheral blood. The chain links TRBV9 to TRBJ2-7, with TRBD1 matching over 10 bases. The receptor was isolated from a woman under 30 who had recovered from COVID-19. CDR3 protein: CASSSDRGMDEQYV. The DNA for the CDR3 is TGTGCCAGCAGCTCGGACAGGGGGATGGACGAGCAGTACGTC.